The T cell receptor beta chain under discussion was sequenced for a study of blood T cells in healthy people across ages. Primers used in a second PCR of about 6 to 11 cycles were a sample-barcoded 5' primer and a J-beta primer mix. TCRdb reanalysed the 5' RACE reads using MiXCR and keeps one entry per CDR3 protein. The data show about 830,000 distinct CDR3 sequences, about 59% seen once. V was pared by 6 bases and J by 7 bases, with 11 bases of the junction left unmatched. This CDR3 is built from 14 residues. The germline V gene encodes CDR1 MNHNS and CDR2 SASEGT. The clonotype comes from a man younger than 45 in good health. The genes are TRBV6-1 and TRBJ1-1, with 7 bases that match TRBD1. Source material: blood. The CDR3 sequence: CASSARGGRNEAFF. In DNA form, the CDR3 reads TGTGCCAGCAGCGCCAGGGGGGGTAGAAATGAAGCTTTCTTT.